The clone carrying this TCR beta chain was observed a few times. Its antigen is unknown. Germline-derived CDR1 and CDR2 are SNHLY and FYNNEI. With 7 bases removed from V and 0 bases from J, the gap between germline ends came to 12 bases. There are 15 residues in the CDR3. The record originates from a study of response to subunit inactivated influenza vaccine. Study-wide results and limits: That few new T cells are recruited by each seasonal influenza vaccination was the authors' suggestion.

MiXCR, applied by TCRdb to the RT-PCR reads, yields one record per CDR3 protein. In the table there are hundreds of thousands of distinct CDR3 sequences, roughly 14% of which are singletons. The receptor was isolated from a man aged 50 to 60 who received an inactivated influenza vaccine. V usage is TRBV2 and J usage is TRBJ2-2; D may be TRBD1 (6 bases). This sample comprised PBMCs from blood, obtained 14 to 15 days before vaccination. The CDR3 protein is CASKVGGSNTGELFF. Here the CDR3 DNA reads TGTGCCAGCAAAGTTGGGGGCTCGAACACCGGGGAGCTGTTTTTT.